This TCR beta chain is from a study of blood T cell repertoires in COVID-19. For the study at large: Acute and convalescent COVID-19 specimens originated in the United States, Italy and Spain.

In the original workflow: The authors estimated nucleated cell counts from reference gene primer amplification. Sequencing was performed with immunoSEQ multiplex PCR; in TCRdb, only in-frame clones are kept and a portion is missing. That table gives V, J and clone size, and the DNA gave D and trimming. The data contain about 190,000 clones, 90% of them singletons. The CDR3 covers 15 residues. Per the germline V gene, CDR1 is GTSNPN and CDR2 is SVGIG (reference sequence). V trimming: 2 bases; J trimming: 4 bases; junction bases outside the gene matches: 4. The rearrangement joins TRBV30 to TRBJ2-1, with 11 bases matching TRBD2. The TCR sequence derives from a man aged 50 to 60 with acute or convalescent COVID-19. Sequencing was performed on peripheral blood. CDR3 sequence (DNA): TGTGCCTGGAGTCCTGGGACTAGCGGTTACAATGAGCAGTTCTTC. Protein: CAWSPGTSGYNEQFF.